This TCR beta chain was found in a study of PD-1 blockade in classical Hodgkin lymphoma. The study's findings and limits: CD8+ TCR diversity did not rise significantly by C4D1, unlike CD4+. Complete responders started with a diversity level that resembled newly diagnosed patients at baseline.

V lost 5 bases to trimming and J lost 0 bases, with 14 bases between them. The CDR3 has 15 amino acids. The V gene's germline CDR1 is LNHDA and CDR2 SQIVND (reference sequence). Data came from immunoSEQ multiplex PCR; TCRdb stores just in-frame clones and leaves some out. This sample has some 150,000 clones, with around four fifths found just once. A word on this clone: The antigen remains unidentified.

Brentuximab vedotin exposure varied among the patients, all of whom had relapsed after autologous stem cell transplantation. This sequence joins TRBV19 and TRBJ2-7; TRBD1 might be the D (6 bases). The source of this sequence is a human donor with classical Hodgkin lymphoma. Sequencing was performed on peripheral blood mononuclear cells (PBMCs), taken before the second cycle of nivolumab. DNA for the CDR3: TGTGCCAGTAGTGTCGGGATAGGGGGCTCCTACGAGCAGTACTTC. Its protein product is CASSVGIGGSYEQYF.